The rows below give T cell receptor beta chains drawn from one sample of a study of blood T cell repertoires in COVID-19. The method was immunoSEQ multiplex PCR; TCRdb's version includes in-frame clones alone and lacks a portion of them. Here the sample spans 110,000 to 150,000 clones, 80% to 90% being singletons. Sequenced: peripheral blood. The receptors were sampled from a man in his 60s with active or convalescent COVID-19. Both conserved end residues are part of each CDR3.

>TRBV7-2
CASSLTLTGTFGGYTF
>TRBV20-1
CSARDLTEAFF
>TRBV16
CASSHNRVRGYGYTF
>TRBV19
CASSRLLGGQPQHF
>TRBV5-5
CASSLGGSNQPQHF
>TRBV30
CACPSGRVNTGELFF
>TRBV11-2
CASSALRDDRAQPQHF
>TRBV5-4
CASSLEGTGGSPLHF
>TRBV12-3/TRBV12-4
CASGGQGAGYTF
>TRBV7-2
CASSSYSLGLLGYGYTF
>TRBV5-4
CASSLGLAGPLAKNIQYF